The 18 T cell receptor beta chains reported below all come from one sample, sequenced in a study of identical twins. TCRdb used MiXCR to reprocess the 5' RACE reads, holding one entry per CDR3 protein. The sample consists of 500,000 to 650,000 distinct CDR3 sequences, approximately 20% of them appearing once. This sample also appeared in a second study, on yellow fever vaccine responses in identical twins.

Sequences were obtained from CD4+ T cells sorted from blood. Source of these receptors: a woman aged 18-29 years in good health.

This clonotype was counted only a few times. The J gene is TRBJ2-5, the V gene TRBV5-1; D is unclear. This CDR3 is built from 14 residues. Per the germline V gene, CDR1 is SGHRS and CDR2 is YFSETQ. V was trimmed by 1 base and J by 3 bases, leaving 10 bases between them. The CDR3 DNA reads TGCGCCAGCAGCTTGCCGACAATGAAAGAGACCCAGTACTTC. This codes for CASSLPTMKETQYF.

The chain employs TRBV5-1 and TRBJ1-2, with D tentatively TRBD1 (5 bases). The germline CDR1 and CDR2 sequences are SGHRS and YFSETQ. The CDR3 runs 14 residues. V was cut by 4 bases and J by 0 bases, with 10 bases left in between. The CDR3 protein is CASSADTPNYGYTF. The CDR3 DNA sequence: TGCGCCAGCAGCGCGGACACTCCTAACTATGGCTACACCTTC.

This clonotype was seen only a few times. This rearrangement joins TRBV6-6 to TRBJ1-1, with unresolved D. Germline CDR1 MNHNY, CDR2 SVGAGI (reference sequence). The CDR3 spans 13 residues. The V gene lost 0 bases and the J gene lost 8 bases, with 10 bases spanning the gap. CDR3 in DNA: TGTGCCAGCAGTTACTCGGGGATTATGGAAGCTTTCTTT. Protein product: CASSYSGIMEAFF.

V gene TRBV6-6 combines with J gene TRBJ1-1; D remains unclear. Germline CDR1 and CDR2: MNHNY and SVGAGI (reference sequence). The V and J ends lost 4 bases and 1 base respectively, with 7 bases between them. This CDR3 spans 13 amino acids. In DNA form, the CDR3 reads TGTGCCAGCAGTTGGAGGGAGAACACTGAAGCTTTCTTT. Its translation: CASSWRENTEAFF.

The CDR3 region is CAIASGGYNEQFF. The CDR3 DNA is TGTGCCATCGCTAGCGGGGGCTACAATGAGCAGTTCTTC. The chain carries TRBV10-3 and TRBJ2-1; 10 bases line up with TRBD2. Looked up from germline, CDR1 is ENHRY and CDR2 is SYGVKD. The ends lost 8 bases at V and 3 bases at J; junction bases unmatched: 1. The CDR3 contains 13 residues.

This clonotype was observed many times. The rearrangement joins TRBV20-1 to TRBJ1-6; the D is unclear. CDR3 length: 12 residues. Trimming removed 6 bases at V and 7 bases at J, with 10 bases between. The germline gives CDR1 DFQATT, CDR2 SNEGSKA (reference sequence). CDR3 DNA: TGCAGTGCCACGGATGGGAATTCACCCCTCCACTTT. This gives the protein CSATDGNSPLHF.

The rearrangement uses TRBV6-1 and TRBJ2-7; D tentatively reads TRBD1 or TRBD2 (5 bases each). Germline CDR1 MNHNS, CDR2 SASEGT. Trimming removed 5 bases at V and 2 bases at J, with 13 bases between. There are 14 residues in the CDR3. CDR3 residues: CASSRLGATYEQYV. In DNA, the CDR3 is TGTGCCAGCAGTCGCCTCGGGGCCACCTACGAGCAGTACGTC.

The chain uses TRBV5-6 and TRBJ1-4; D gene uncertain. V shed 4 bases and J shed 3 bases, with 7 bases lying between them. Germline V gene sequence: CDR1 SGHDT, CDR2 YYEEEE. The CDR3 runs to 13 residues. The CDR3 DNA follows: TGTGCCAGCAGCCGGCTACCTAATGAAAAACTGTTTTTT. Its translation: CASSRLPNEKLFF.

The V gene is TRBV25-1, the J gene TRBJ2-1; weak D call: TRBD1 (6 bases). With 2 bases removed from V and 6 bases from J, the gap between germline ends came to 11 bases. CDR3 size: 14 residues. Germline-derived CDR1 and CDR2 are MGHDK and SYGVNS. In DNA form, the CDR3 reads TGTGCCAGCAGTGAACCGTTGGACAGCAATGAGCAGTTCTTC. Protein sequence: CASSEPLDSNEQFF.

This clonotype turned up a few times. The chain is built from TRBV9 and TRBJ2-1, with 7 bases fitting TRBD1. V gave up 3 bases and J gave up 8 bases; unmatched junction bases: 14. The germline gives CDR1 SGDLS, CDR2 YYNGEE. There are 16 residues in the CDR3. CDR3 coding DNA: TGTGCCAGCAGCGACCCAAGACAGGGCCGGCGGGATGAGCAGTTCTTC. As protein: CASSDPRQGRRDEQFF.

Only a few counts were recorded for this clonotype. The chain couples TRBV12-3 or TRBV12-4 to TRBJ2-1, with 7 bases that match TRBD2. This CDR3 is 13 amino acids long. Trimming removed 5 bases from V and 5 bases from J; junction bases left unmatched: 3. The CDR3 loop reads CASSKSGNNEQFF. The CDR3 coding sequence is TGTGCCAGCAGTAAAAGCGGGAACAATGAGCAGTTCTTC.

This clonotype showed up many times. The chain combines TRBV12-3 or TRBV12-4 with TRBJ2-7; D possibly uses TRBD1 or TRBD2 (5 bases each). CDR3 length equals 11 residues. Trimming took 6 bases from V and 4 from J, leaving 7 bases between them. The CDR3 nucleotides read TGTGCCAGCAGGGGGGTATACGAGCAGTACTTC. Its translation: CASRGVYEQYF.

V gene TRBV5-6 combines with J gene TRBJ2-3, with 7 bases matching TRBD1. This CDR3 has 15 amino acids. V shed 4 bases, J shed 1 base, and the junction held 6 bases outside the gene matches. Germline CDR1 SGHDT, CDR2 YYEEEE. This chain's CDR3 is CASSNVDRGTDTQYF. The CDR3 DNA reads TGTGCCAGCAGCAACGTCGACAGGGGCACAGATACGCAGTATTTT.

In this sample, this clonotype turned up a few times. This chain joins TRBV28 and TRBJ2-7; 7 bases fit TRBD1. The junction had 4 bases not matched to a gene; V was cut back by 5 bases and J by 0 bases. The CDR3 is 14 residues long. Germline V gene lookup returns CDR1 MDHEN and CDR2 SYDVKM. Here the CDR3 reads CASSPQGVSYEQYF. The DNA for the CDR3 is TGTGCCAGCAGTCCCCAGGGGGTCTCCTACGAGCAGTACTTC.

The V call is TRBV20-1, the J call TRBJ2-3; 9 bases fit TRBD2. CDR3 length equals 15 residues. Germline CDR1 and CDR2: DFQATT and SNEGSKA (reference sequence). The trim removed 3 bases at V and 1 base at J, leaving 5 bases unmatched. Here the CDR3 DNA reads TGCAGTGCTAGTATTAGCGGGGGCCGCACAGATACGCAGTATTTT. Translation gives CSASISGGRTDTQYF.

The rearrangement joins TRBV7-6 to TRBJ2-7; 8 bases line up with TRBD1. The CDR3 is made up of 15 amino acids. The V and J ends lost 6 bases and 0 bases, in that order; junction bases with no gene match: 7. In germline, CDR1 is SGHVS, CDR2 FNYEAQ. DNA for the CDR3: TGTGCCAGCAGTTCCAGACAGGGGAGCTCCTACGAGCAGTACGTC. As protein: CASSSRQGSSYEQYV.

The chain recombines TRBV12-3 or TRBV12-4 with TRBJ2-5; TRBD2 agrees at 8 bases. V shed 6 bases and J 3 bases; nucleotides not matched to a gene: 12. The CDR3 is 16 amino acids. CDR3 DNA sequence: TGTGCCAGCAGCGAACCAGTCGTAGCGGGAAAAGAGACCCAGTACTTC. This sequence encodes CASSEPVVAGKETQYF.

The chain links TRBV28 to TRBJ2-2; tentative D call: TRBD2 (5 bases). The CDR3 contains 17 residues. V was clipped by 3 bases and J by 2 bases, with 16 bases between them. Looked up from germline, CDR1 is MDHEN and CDR2 is SYDVKM. In nucleotides, the CDR3 is TGTGCCAGCAGTTTGACACCCCCGGGGATTAACACCGGGGAGCTGTTTTTT. Translated, it gives CASSLTPPGINTGELFF.